This TCR beta chain was sequenced for a study of regulatory T cells in long-lasting Graves disease. Study-wide context: Less than 3 months of antithyroid drugs had been taken by newly diagnosed Graves' patients. General study points: Only peripheral blood was studied, not thyroid tissue.

The CDR3 loop spans 16 amino acids. Germline V gene sequence: CDR1 LNHDA, CDR2 SQIVND (reference sequence). The trim removed 3 bases at V and 3 bases at J, leaving 6 bases unmatched. This clonotype appeared a few times. Its specificity is unknown. HTBI primers from iRepertoire and Arm-PCR of CDR3 regions yielded the TCR beta libraries. TCRdb passed the multiplex PCR reads through MiXCR, listing each CDR3 protein once. Of about 240,000 distinct CDR3 sequences listed, around 20% are singletons. Described time point: newly diagnosed GD, antithyroid drugs for less than 3 months. Extracted RNA from PBMCs served as the source of the TCR library. Graves' disease diagnosis used American Thyroid Association guidelines.

The receptor was derived from a female donor with Graves disease. The specimen was peripheral blood mononuclear cells (PBMCs), collected at new diagnosis, from a patient treated with antithyroid drugs. The V and J genes are TRBV19 and TRBJ2-1; TRBD2 agrees at 9 bases. The CDR3 region is CASSIPLAGIYNEQFF. The CDR3 DNA reads as TGTGCCAGTAGTATCCCACTAGCGGGCATCTACAATGAGCAGTTCTTC.